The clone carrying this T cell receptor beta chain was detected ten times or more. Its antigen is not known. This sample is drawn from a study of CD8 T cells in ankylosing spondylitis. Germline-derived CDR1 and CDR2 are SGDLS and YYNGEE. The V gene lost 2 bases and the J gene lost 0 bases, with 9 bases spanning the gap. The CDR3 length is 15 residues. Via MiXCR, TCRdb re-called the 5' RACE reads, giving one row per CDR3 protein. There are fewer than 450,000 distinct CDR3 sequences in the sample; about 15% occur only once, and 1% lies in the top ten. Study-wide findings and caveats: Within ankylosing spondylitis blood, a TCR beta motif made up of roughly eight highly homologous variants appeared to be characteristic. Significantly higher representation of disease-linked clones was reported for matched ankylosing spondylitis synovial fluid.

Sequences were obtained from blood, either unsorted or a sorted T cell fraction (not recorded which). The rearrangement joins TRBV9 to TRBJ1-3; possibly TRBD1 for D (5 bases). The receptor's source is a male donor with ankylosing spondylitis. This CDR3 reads CASSVEGSSGNTIYF. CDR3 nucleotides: TGTGCCAGCAGCGTCGAGGGGAGCTCTGGAAACACCATATATTTT.